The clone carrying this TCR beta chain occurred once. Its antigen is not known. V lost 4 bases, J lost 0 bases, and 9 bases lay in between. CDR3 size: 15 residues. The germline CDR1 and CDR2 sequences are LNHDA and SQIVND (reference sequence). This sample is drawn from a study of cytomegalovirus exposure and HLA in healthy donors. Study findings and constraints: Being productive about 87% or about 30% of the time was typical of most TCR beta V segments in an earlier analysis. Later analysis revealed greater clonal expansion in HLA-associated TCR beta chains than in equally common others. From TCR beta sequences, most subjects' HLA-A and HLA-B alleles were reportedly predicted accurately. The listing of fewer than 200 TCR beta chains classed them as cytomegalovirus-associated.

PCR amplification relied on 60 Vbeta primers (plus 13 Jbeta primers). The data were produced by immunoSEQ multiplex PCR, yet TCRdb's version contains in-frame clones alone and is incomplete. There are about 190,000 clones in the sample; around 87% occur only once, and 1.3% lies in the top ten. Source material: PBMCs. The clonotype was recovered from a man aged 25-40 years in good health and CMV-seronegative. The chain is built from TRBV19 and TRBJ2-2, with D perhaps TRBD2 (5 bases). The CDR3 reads CASSNRETNTGELFF. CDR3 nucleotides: TGTGCCAGTAGTAACCGGGAAACGAACACCGGGGAGCTGTTTTTT.